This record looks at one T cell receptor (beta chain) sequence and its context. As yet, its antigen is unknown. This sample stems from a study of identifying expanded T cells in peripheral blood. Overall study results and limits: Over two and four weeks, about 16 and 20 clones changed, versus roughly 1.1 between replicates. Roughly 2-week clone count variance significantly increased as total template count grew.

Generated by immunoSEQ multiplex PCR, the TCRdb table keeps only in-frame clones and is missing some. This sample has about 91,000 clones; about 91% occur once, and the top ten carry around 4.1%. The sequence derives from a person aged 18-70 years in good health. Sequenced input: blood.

CDR3 bases: TGCGCCAGCAGCTTGGGGGCGGGACACCACTATGGCTACACCTTC. Residues: CASSLGAGHHYGYTF. The chain uses TRBV5-1 and TRBJ1-2; D possibly corresponds to TRBD1 (6 bases). V lost 0 bases to trimming and J lost 3 bases, with 12 bases between them. Looked up from germline, CDR1 is SGHRS and CDR2 is YFSETQ. The CDR3 has 15 amino acids.